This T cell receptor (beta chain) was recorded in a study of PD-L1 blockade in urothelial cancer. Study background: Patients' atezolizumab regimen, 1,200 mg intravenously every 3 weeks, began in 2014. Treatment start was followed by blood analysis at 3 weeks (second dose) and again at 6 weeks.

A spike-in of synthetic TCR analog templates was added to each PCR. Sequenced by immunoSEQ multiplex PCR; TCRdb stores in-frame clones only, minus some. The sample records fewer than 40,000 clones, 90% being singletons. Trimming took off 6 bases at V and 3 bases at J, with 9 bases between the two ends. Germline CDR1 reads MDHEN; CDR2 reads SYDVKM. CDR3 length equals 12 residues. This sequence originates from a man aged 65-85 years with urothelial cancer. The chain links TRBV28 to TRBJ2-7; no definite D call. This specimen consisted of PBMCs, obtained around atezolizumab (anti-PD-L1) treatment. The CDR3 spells CASRAPYYEQYF. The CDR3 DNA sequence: TGTGCCAGCAGAGCCCCCTACTACGAGCAGTACTTC.